The 21 T cell receptor beta chains listed next were all sequenced from one sample in a study of control samples from healthy donors and cancer patients. Measured with immunoSEQ multiplex PCR; TCRdb has only the in-frame clones, and not every one. The table includes more than 100,000 clones, more than 80% detected once. What was sequenced was blood. The receptors were gathered from a man aged 18 to 29 in good health.

This chain links TRBV13 with TRBJ1-3, with 10 bases aligning to TRBD1. The germline CDR1 and CDR2 sequences are PRHDT and FYEKMQ (reference sequence). V trimming: 8 bases; J trimming: 8 bases; junction bases outside the gene matches: 6. The CDR3 is 13 amino acids. CDR3 protein: CASRDRGRDTIYF. For the CDR3, the DNA is TGTGCCAGCCGGGACAGGGGTCGGGACACCATATATTTT.

The V and J genes are TRBV18 and TRBJ2-5, with D perhaps TRBD2 (6 bases). Trimming pared 3 bases from V and 3 bases from J, leaving 11 bases between. The CDR3 totals 14 residues. In germline, CDR1 is KGHSH, CDR2 LQKENI. The CDR3 reads CASSPTGVEETQYF. For the CDR3, the DNA is TGTGCCAGCTCACCTACGGGGGTCGAAGAGACCCAGTACTTC. Looking up the rest from reference TRBV18 and TRBJ2-5 gives the full variable domain: NAGVMQNPRHLVRRRGQEARLRCSPMKGHSHVYWYRQLPEEGLKFMVYLQKENIIDESGMPKERFSAEFPKEGPSILRIQQVVRGDSAAYFCASSPTGVEETQYFGPGTRLLVL.

The chain recombines TRBV19 with TRBJ1-6, with D possibly being TRBD1 (6 bases). The CDR3 spans 14 residues. The germline CDR1 and CDR2 sequences are LNHDA and SQIVND (reference sequence). V was pared by 8 bases and J by 6 bases, with 14 bases between. CDR3 region: CASEDSGANSPLHF. In DNA, the CDR3 is TGTGCCAGTGAGGATTCAGGGGCTAATTCACCCCTCCACTTT.

This clone appeared once. The chain has TRBV28 and TRBJ1-2, with no clear D. V lost 4 bases, J lost 8 bases, and 14 bases lay in between. The length of the CDR3 is 13 residues. The germline V gene encodes CDR1 MDHEN and CDR2 SYDVKM. As DNA, the CDR3 is TGTGCCAGCAGTTCTGTATCGACTGGGGGCTACACCTTC. Its protein product is CASSSVSTGGYTF.

The chain employs TRBV24-1 and TRBJ2-1, with D tentatively TRBD1 (6 bases). In germline, CDR1 is KGHDR, CDR2 SFDVKD. The V end lost 5 bases, the J end lost 5 bases, and 15 bases lay between the germline ends. This CDR3 comprises 15 residues. Here the CDR3 DNA reads TGTGCCACCAGTGTTAGAGGCCAGGGGAACAATGAGCAGTTCTTC. Translation: CATSVRGQGNNEQFF.

The chain couples TRBV5-1 to TRBJ2-1, with 10 bases identical to TRBD1. The CDR3 is made up of 14 amino acids. The V segment lost 4 bases and the J segment 4 bases; nucleotides outside the gene matches: 2. Germline CDR1 and CDR2: SGHRS and YFSETQ. Written as DNA, the CDR3 is TGCGCCAGCAGCAGGACAGGGGGGTACAATGAGCAGTTCTTC. Translating gives CASSRTGGYNEQFF.

V usage is TRBV19 and J usage is TRBJ2-1; D possibly corresponds to TRBD2 (6 bases). Deletions cut 8 bases from V and 6 bases from J, with 11 bases between. The CDR3 contains 12 residues. Germline values: CDR1 LNHDA, CDR2 SQIVND (reference sequence). This CDR3 is CASATRSNEQFF. DNA for the CDR3: TGTGCCAGTGCGACTAGGAGCAATGAGCAGTTCTTC.

The chain recombines TRBV4-1 with TRBJ1-2; D gene uncertain. This CDR3 region has 15 residues. V lost 4 bases and J 4 bases, leaving 16 bases between the germline ends. Per the germline V gene, CDR1 is MGHRA and CDR2 is YSYEKL. CDR3 DNA sequence: TGCGCCAGCAGCCCAGGAGAGAGTCCAGGCTATGGCTACACCTTC. Its protein is CASSPGESPGYGYTF.

To note about this clone: Other DNA sequences in this specimen translate into the identical CDR3. The chain links TRBV5-6 to TRBJ1-2, with D uncertain. CDR1 is SGHDT and CDR2 is YYEEEE in the germline V gene. Trimming shortened V by 8 bases and J by 4 bases, and 18 bases separated the two germline ends. This CDR3 region has 14 residues. The CDR3 loop reads CASRTWEAVYGYTF. The CDR3 DNA reads as TGTGCCAGTAGGACGTGGGAGGCAGTCTATGGCTACACCTTC.

This sequence joins TRBV5-6 and TRBJ1-2; D is possibly TRBD1 (5 bases). Trimming removed 7 bases from V and 5 bases from J, with 18 bases in between. CDR1 and CDR2 from the germline V gene are SGHDT and YYEEEE. There are 14 residues in the CDR3. This chain's CDR3 is CASSGAGTSYGYTF. The DNA of the CDR3 is TGTGCCAGCTCTGGGGCGGGGACCTCGTATGGCTACACCTTC.

This chain's CDR3 is CASSLTGDVVGWGYTF. As DNA, the CDR3 is TGTGCCAGCAGTTTAACAGGGGACGTCGTAGGTTGGGGCTACACCTTC. The chain links TRBV28 to TRBJ1-2; 7 bases agree with TRBD1. Germline CDR1 MDHEN, CDR2 SYDVKM. CDR3 size: 16 residues. V lost 2 bases to trimming and J lost 8 bases; unmatched junction nucleotides: 14.

V is TRBV5-4 and J is TRBJ2-1; 12 nucleotides match TRBD1. The CDR3 contains 15 residues. The V gene end was trimmed by 2 bases and the J gene end by 10 bases; junction bases not matched to a gene: 7. Germline CDR1 is SGHNT and CDR2 is YYREEE (reference sequence). The CDR3 loop reads CASSFNRDRGPEQFF. The CDR3 coding sequence is TGTGCCAGCAGCTTCAACCGGGACAGGGGGCCCGAGCAGTTCTTC.

The rearrangement joins TRBV18 to TRBJ1-1, with 8 positions matching TRBD1. The trim removed 7 bases at V and 3 bases at J, leaving 4 bases unmatched. The length of the CDR3 is 13 residues. Germline V gives CDR1 KGHSH, CDR2 LQKENI. Written as DNA, the CDR3 is TGTGCCAGCTGGACAGGGTCGGACACTGAAGCTTTCTTT. It specifies CASWTGSDTEAFF.

The V and J genes are TRBV7-3 and TRBJ2-1, with unresolved D. The CDR3 runs 12 residues. The germline gives CDR1 SGHTA, CDR2 FQGTGA. V lost 0 bases to trimming and J lost 9 bases, with 6 bases between them. Here the CDR3 DNA reads TGTGCCAGCAGCTTAACAGGGATTGAGCAGTTCTTC. It codes for CASSLTGIEQFF. The full variable domain, completed using reference TRBV7-3 and TRBJ2-1, is GAGVSQTPSNKVTEKGKYVELRCDPISGHTALYWYRQSLGQGPEFLIYFQGTGAADDSGLPNDRFFAVRPEGSVSTLKIQRTERGDSAVYLCASSLTGIEQFFGPGTRLTVL.

The table lists this clone with a few counts. The V gene is TRBV4-1, the J gene TRBJ2-7; 13 nucleotides match TRBD2. Trimming at V came to 4 bases and at J to 5 bases, leaving 5 bases not matched to a gene. Germline V lookup: CDR1 MGHRA, CDR2 YSYEKL. This CDR3 region has 15 residues. The CDR3 nucleotides are TGCGCCAGCAGCCTCAGTACTAGCGGGGGGGACGAGCAGTACTTC. Translating it yields CASSLSTSGGDEQYF.

The chain links TRBV5-5 to TRBJ2-7; 15 nucleotides align to TRBD2. Germline trimming cut 4 bases from V and 3 bases from J; bases unmatched to any gene: 8. The CDR3 consists of 17 residues. Germline V CDR1 and CDR2: SGHKS, YYEKEE (reference sequence). CDR3 DNA: TGTGCCAGCAGCCTAAACCCGGGACTAGCGGGGGGCTACGAGCAGTACGTC. It codes for CASSLNPGLAGGYEQYV.

The chain recombines TRBV5-1 with TRBJ2-2; D perhaps matches TRBD1 (6 bases). Trimming stripped 1 base from V and 6 bases from J, with 10 bases between. This CDR3 comprises 14 residues. CDR1 is SGHRS, CDR2 YFSETQ, per germline. The CDR3 region has the DNA TGCGCCAGCAGCTTGACAGGGTTGCCCGGGGAGCTGTTTTTT. Its translation: CASSLTGLPGELFF.

The chain has TRBV5-6 and TRBJ1-5; 8 nucleotides line up with TRBD1. CDR1 and CDR2 from the germline V gene are SGHDT and YYEEEE. After removal of 3 bases from V and 4 bases from J, the junction contained 3 bases not matched to a gene. The CDR3 spans 14 residues. The CDR3 sequence is CASSYRTGNQPQHF. Here the CDR3 DNA reads TGTGCCAGCAGCTATAGGACAGGGAATCAGCCCCAGCATTTT.

The rearrangement uses TRBV3-1 (or the pseudogene TRBV3-2) and TRBJ2-1; a weak D match, TRBD2 (5 bases). The V end was cut by 0 bases, the J end by 7 bases, with 13 bases between. This CDR3 is built from 15 residues. The germline V gene encodes CDR1 LGHDT and CDR2 YNNKEL (reference sequence). DNA for the CDR3: TGTGCCAGCAGCCAAGAACTAGGCTGGCGGAATGAGCAGTTCTTC. It specifies CASSQELGWRNEQFF.

This rearrangement joins TRBV9 to TRBJ2-7, with D maybe TRBD1 (5 bases). The CDR3 consists of 15 residues. The germline gives CDR1 SGDLS, CDR2 YYNGEE. The ends were cut back, 0 bases at V and 3 bases at J, with 13 bases in the middle. CDR3 nucleotide sequence: TGTGCCAGCAGCGTAGCTCAGGGATCAATCTACGAGCAGTACTTC. Its protein is CASSVAQGSIYEQYF.

The V and J genes are TRBV6-5 and TRBJ2-7; 9 bases agree with TRBD1. The CDR3 totals 16 residues. The germline V gene encodes CDR1 MNHEY and CDR2 SVGAGI. V was pared by 0 bases and J by 0 bases, with 3 bases of the junction left unmatched. CDR3 bases: TGTGCCAGCAGTTACTCGACAGGGGGAAACTCCTACGAGCAGTACGTC. Encoded protein: CASSYSTGGNSYEQYV.